This TCR beta chain originates from a study of human T cells and chemical hapten exposure. The wider study: Scalp application of diphenylcyclopropenone was performed weekly in patients across the entire roughly 23-week study. Study-wide findings and caveats: Patch test score showed a positive correlation with PT1 expanded TCR counts. Healthy people's immune response may differ from that of the donors, who had alopecia.

The CDR3 consists of 16 residues. V shed 3 bases and J shed 3 bases, with 15 bases lying between them. The germline V gene has CDR1 SGDLS and CDR2 YYNGEE. This clonotype showed up many times. Its antigen is undetermined. The time point is: patch test 1, 2 weeks after DPC sensitization. Treatment indicated: therapeutic diphenylcyclopropenone sensitization with weekly scalp DPC. TCRdb ran MiXCR on the RACE reads and lists one entry per CDR3 protein. Of fewer than 500,000 distinct CDR3 sequences in the sample, around 4.8% were seen once. Specimen: whole blood, collected in connection with sensitization to the hapten diphenylcyclopropenone (DPC). V and J are TRBV9 and TRBJ2-2, with D perhaps matching TRBD1 or TRBD2 (5 bases each). The origin of this receptor is a woman aged 45-59 years with alopecia areata. Some clones in this sample may be carry-over from other donors' samples. The CDR3 region has the DNA TGTGCCAGCAGCGCCACTGGGGGTGGGGACACCGGGGAGCTGTTTTTT. Protein sequence: CASSATGGGDTGELFF. Using reference TRBV9 and TRBJ2-2 for the parts outside the CDR3, the full variable domain is DSGVTQTPKHLITATGQRVTLRCSPRSGDLSVYWYQQSLDQGLQFLIQYYNGEERAKGNILERFSAQQFPDLHSELNLSSLELGDSALYFCASSATGGGDTGELFFGEGSRLTVL.